These 21 T cell receptor beta chains share one sample of origin, sequenced in a study of identical twins. MiXCR was run by TCRdb on the 5' RACE reads, yielding one entry per CDR3 protein. Counted here are some 660,000 distinct CDR3 sequences, 8.6% occurring once; the ten biggest clones make up 0.8% to 1%. The sample was also reused in another study, on yellow fever vaccine responses in identical twins.

The sequenced sample was PBMCs. All receptors come from a woman aged 18 to 35 in good health.

The chain uses TRBV27 and TRBJ2-3, with D tentatively TRBD2 (5 bases). The germline V gene encodes CDR1 MNHEY and CDR2 SMNVEV (reference sequence). This CDR3 has 16 residues. V lost 6 bases and J lost 6, with 22 bases in between. CDR3 nucleotides: TGTGCCAGCAGCCGGGGAGCGTTGGTGGTGTCGGATACGCAGTATTTT. Its protein is CASSRGALVVSDTQYF.

This clonotype was seen many times. J is TRBJ2-2 and V is TRBV20-1; 8 bases match TRBD1. The ends lost 2 bases at V and 5 bases at J; junction bases unmatched: 13. Germline loops: CDR1 DFQATT, CDR2 SNEGSKA (reference sequence). The CDR3 is 17 residues long. In DNA form, the CDR3 reads TGCAGTGCTAGAAACGTTCAGGGGGCAATGATAACCGGGGAGCTGTTTTTT. It yields the protein CSARNVQGAMITGELFF.

This clonotype was detected ten times or more. The CDR3 nucleotides are TGTGCCAGCAGCTCAGCCCCGGGACAGGGGATTCCCTACGAGCAGTACTTC. Its translation: CASSSAPGQGIPYEQYF. The chain links TRBV7-9 to TRBJ2-7; 10 bases fit TRBD1. After removal of 4 bases from V and 2 bases from J, the junction contained 11 bases not matched to a gene. Germline V gene lookup returns CDR1 SEHNR and CDR2 FQNEAQ (reference sequence). The CDR3 runs to 17 residues.

The J gene is TRBJ2-3, the V gene TRBV20-1; D is ambiguous. Germline V gene data show CDR1 as DFQATT and CDR2 as SNEGSKA (reference sequence). Trimming stripped 6 bases from V and 0 bases from J, with 13 bases between. This CDR3 is 14 amino acids long. The CDR3 nucleotides are TGCAGTGCAACTACCTCCGACAGCACAGATACGCAGTATTTT. It is translated as CSATTSDSTDTQYF.

Written as DNA, the CDR3 is TGTGCCAGCAGCTGGGGACTAGCGGACTACAATGAGCAGTTCTTC. It translates to CASSWGLADYNEQFF. The chain has TRBV9 and TRBJ2-1; 11 bases match TRBD2. Germline CDR1 reads SGDLS; CDR2 reads YYNGEE. J lost 3 bases, V lost 4 bases, and 3 bases had no gene match. This CDR3 comprises 15 residues.

This clonotype turned up a few times. The rearrangement links TRBV5-5 to TRBJ2-4; 12 nucleotides agree with TRBD2. CDR3 length: 14 residues. Germline V gene sequence: CDR1 SGHKS, CDR2 YYEKEE (reference sequence). Trimming cost V 3 bases and J 9 bases; bases outside gene matches: 4. The CDR3 sequence: CASSSSGRGSIQYF. CDR3 coding DNA: TGTGCCAGCAGCTCTAGCGGGAGGGGAAGCATTCAGTACTTC.

This clonotype was counted many times. V gene TRBV3-1 combines with J gene TRBJ2-5; D remains unclear. Per the germline V gene, CDR1 is LGHDT and CDR2 is YNNKEL (reference sequence). CDR3 length: 13 residues. V lost 0 bases and J 3 bases, leaving 5 bases between the germline ends. The CDR3 DNA sequence: TGTGCCAGCAGCCAAGATCCGGAAGAGACCCAGTACTTC. Translation gives CASSQDPEETQYF.

The rearrangement uses TRBV14 and TRBJ2-7; the match to TRBD2 covers 7 bases. The V segment lost 4 bases and the J segment 3 bases; nucleotides outside the gene matches: 6. From germline, CDR1 is SGHDN and CDR2 FVKESK. This CDR3 region has 14 residues. CDR3 region: CASSLGLGLYEQYF. For the CDR3, the DNA is TGTGCCAGCAGCCTCGGACTAGGTCTCTACGAGCAGTACTTC.

This clonotype was observed many times. The chain joins TRBV5-6 to TRBJ2-4; TRBD1 matches at 9 bases. The junction had 5 bases not matched to a gene; V was cut back by 0 bases and J by 7 bases. Germline CDR1 is SGHDT and CDR2 is YYEEEE. The CDR3 spans 15 residues. The CDR3 DNA is TGTGCCAGCAGCTTGGCGGACAGGGGTTTCAACATTCAGTACTTC. Protein: CASSLADRGFNIQYF. The complete variable domain, with remaining parts taken from reference TRBV5-6 and TRBJ2-4, reads DAGVTQSPTHLIKTRGQQVTLRCSPKSGHDTVSWYQQALGQGPQFIFQYYEEEERQRGNFPDRFSGHQFPNYSSELNVNALLLGDSALYLCASSLADRGFNIQYFGAGTRLSVL.

The table lists this clonotype with many counts. CDR3 region: CASSEKGPYGYTF. DNA of the CDR3: TGTGCCAGCAGCGAGAAGGGACCCTATGGCTACACCTTC. The V gene is TRBV2, the J gene TRBJ1-2; D is perhaps TRBD1 (5 bases). Germline-derived CDR1 and CDR2 are SNHLY and FYNNEI. CDR3 size: 13 residues. V was cut by 6 bases and J by 4 bases, with 12 bases left in between.

This clonotype was detected a few times. The CDR3 region is CAIRETGLSGYTF. The CDR3 DNA reads TGTGCCATCAGGGAGACAGGCCTTAGTGGCTACACCTTC. J is TRBJ1-2 and V is TRBV10-3; D is possibly TRBD1 (6 bases). The CDR3 extends over 13 amino acids. Looked up from germline, CDR1 is ENHRY and CDR2 is SYGVKD. The V end was cut by 6 bases, the J end by 7 bases, with 15 bases between.

This clonotype turned up a few times. This chain links TRBV4-3 with TRBJ1-1; 7 nucleotides align to TRBD1. CDR3 size: 14 residues. Losses at the gene ends were 6 bases for V and 1 base for J; bases not matched to a gene: 5. CDR1 is LGHNA and CDR2 is YSLEER in the germline V gene. CDR3 loop: CASSYGTENTEAFF. CDR3 nucleotide sequence: TGCGCCAGCAGTTACGGGACAGAGAACACTGAAGCTTTCTTT.

This clonotype was detected only a few times. The rearrangement joins TRBV20-1 to TRBJ2-2; TRBD2 matches at 7 bases. The CDR3 extends over 17 amino acids. After removal of 3 bases from V and 3 bases from J, the junction contained 13 bases not matched to a gene. Germline-derived CDR1 and CDR2 are DFQATT and SNEGSKA (reference sequence). The CDR3 nucleotides are TGCAGTGCTAGCCCCCGCACTGCGGGAGTTGACACCGGGGAGCTGTTTTTT. This codes for CSASPRTAGVDTGELFF.

The gene calls are TRBV10-3 and TRBJ2-1; TRBD1 matches at 9 bases. With 4 bases clipped from V and 8 bases from J, the junction kept 6 bases outside the gene matches. The CDR3 runs 14 residues. Germline V gives CDR1 ENHRY, CDR2 SYGVKD. CDR3 sequence (DNA): TGTGCCATCAGTGTAGGACAGGGGAATTATGAGCAGTTCTTC. It yields the protein CAISVGQGNYEQFF.

The chain carries TRBV6-1 and TRBJ2-6, with D unresolved. The CDR3 is 16 amino acids. CDR1 and CDR2 (germline): MNHNS, SASEGT. Between the trimmed V and J ends, which lost 10 bases and 4 bases, there was a span of 20 bases. The CDR3: CATLRGIAAGANVLTF. The CDR3 coding sequence is TGTGCCACTTTACGCGGCATCGCTGCCGGGGCCAACGTCCTGACTTTC.

Ten or more counts support this clonotype. The chain employs TRBV20-1 and TRBJ2-3; 8 nucleotides align to TRBD1. CDR3 length: 15 amino acids. Germline V gene data show CDR1 as DFQATT and CDR2 as SNEGSKA (reference sequence). V lost 2 bases and J lost 3; bases outside the gene matches: 7. The CDR3 protein is CSARSVTGVTDTQYF. CDR3 nucleotides: TGCAGTGCTAGATCCGTGACAGGGGTAACAGATACGCAGTATTTT.

The chain couples TRBV6-2 or TRBV6-3 to TRBJ2-3, with D possibly TRBD2 on 5 matching bases. V was clipped by 8 bases and J by 12 bases, with 18 bases between them. The CDR3 covers 12 residues. Germline V gene sequence: CDR1 MNHEY, CDR2 SVGEGT. CDR3 region: CASAQTTRIQYF. The CDR3 region has the DNA TGTGCCAGCGCGCAGACTACAAGAATTCAGTATTTT.

This clonotype was detected a few times. The genes are TRBV28 and TRBJ1-2; the match to TRBD1 covers 7 bases. The germline CDR1 and CDR2 sequences are MDHEN and SYDVKM. V lost 3 bases to trimming and J lost 2 bases; unmatched junction nucleotides: 9. There are 16 residues in the CDR3. The CDR3 is CASSFVGSTGNYGYTF. CDR3 nucleotides: TGTGCCAGCAGTTTCGTCGGATCGACAGGGAACTATGGCTACACCTTC.

This clonotype came up many times. The chain couples TRBV4-3 to TRBJ2-1; 11 bases are shared with TRBD2. CDR1 LGHNA and CDR2 YSLEER come from the germline V gene. This CDR3 spans 14 amino acids. J lost 7 bases, V lost 4 bases, and 3 bases had no gene match. CDR3 sequence reads: CASSLGLAENEQFF. Here the CDR3 DNA reads TGCGCCAGCAGCCTGGGACTAGCGGAAAATGAGCAGTTCTTC.

This clonotype was counted between two and nine times. This rearrangement joins TRBV7-6 to TRBJ2-7; D might be TRBD1 or TRBD2, each matching 5 bases. The germline CDR1 and CDR2 sequences are SGHVS and FNYEAQ. V was cut by 3 bases and J by 1 base, with 13 bases left in between. The CDR3 loop spans 15 amino acids. CDR3 loop: CASSFHSGRSYEQYF. The CDR3 DNA reads TGTGCCAGCAGCTTCCACTCGGGACGATCCTACGAGCAGTACTTC.

This clonotype was found a few times. The chain joins TRBV5-5 to TRBJ1-1; D uncertain. The ends were cut back, 0 bases at V and 8 bases at J, with 14 bases in the middle. The CDR3 is 14 amino acids. CDR1 and CDR2 from the germline V gene are SGHKS and YYEKEE (reference sequence). The CDR3 DNA sequence: TGTGCCAGCAGCTTGGTAACCAGGAGAGGAGAAGCTTTCTTT. It encodes CASSLVTRRGEAFF.